This T cell receptor beta chain was obtained from a study of regulatory T cells in long-lasting Graves disease. About the research overall: Recently diagnosed Graves' patients had received antithyroid drugs for under 3 months.

Specified time point: newly diagnosed GD, antithyroid drugs for less than 3 months. Generation of the TCR library employed RNA extracted from PBMCs. The authors drew 7.5 to 10 milliliters of peripheral blood into EDTA tubes. The TCR beta library used iRepertoire HTBI primers with Arm-PCR amplification of CDR3. TCRdb re-derived calls from the multiplex PCR reads in MiXCR, one entry per CDR3 protein. The profile covers approximately 310,000 distinct CDR3 sequences, with about a sixth appearing a single time and around 36% taken by the ten largest. Many counts were recorded for this clonotype. Its antigen is not known. Germline values: CDR1 SGHTA, CDR2 FQGNSA. The length of the CDR3 is 15 residues. Trimming shortened V by 0 bases and J by 4 bases, and 11 bases separated the two germline ends. Findings and caveats of the study: Graves' patients with persistent disease showed TCR diversity lower than patients newly diagnosed.

The clonotype originates from a female donor with Graves disease. V is TRBV7-2 and J is TRBJ2-3; D uncertain. The sequenced sample was peripheral blood mononuclear cells (PBMCs), obtained at new diagnosis, from a patient treated with antithyroid drugs. The CDR3 protein is CASSLAARVADTQYF. In DNA form, the CDR3 reads TGTGCCAGCAGCTTAGCGGCCCGGGTCGCAGATACGCAGTATTTT.